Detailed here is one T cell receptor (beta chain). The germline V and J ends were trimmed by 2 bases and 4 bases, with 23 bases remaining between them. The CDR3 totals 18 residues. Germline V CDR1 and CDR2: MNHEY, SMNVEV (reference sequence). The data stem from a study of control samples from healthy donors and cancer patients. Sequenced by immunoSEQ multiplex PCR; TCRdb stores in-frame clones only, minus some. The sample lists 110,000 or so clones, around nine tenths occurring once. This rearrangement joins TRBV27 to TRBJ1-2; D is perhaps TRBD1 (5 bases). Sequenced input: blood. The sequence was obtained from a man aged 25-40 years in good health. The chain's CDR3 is CASSLKGYRDPVIYGYTF. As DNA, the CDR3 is TGTGCCAGCAGTTTAAAGGGGTACCGGGACCCGGTAATCTATGGCTACACCTTC.